Each of the 30 T cell receptor beta chains below was sequenced from the same sample in a study of CD8 T cells in ankylosing spondylitis. In TCRdb, the 5' RACE reads were re-called with MiXCR into one record per CDR3 protein. The data hold around 330,000 distinct CDR3 sequences, with 11% observed a single time. Input material: blood, either unsorted or a sorted T cell fraction (not recorded which). The receptor set was obtained from a female donor with ankylosing spondylitis or in good health (not recorded which).

This clonotype has ten or more counts. The rearrangement uses TRBV5-1 and TRBJ2-2; 8 bases match TRBD1. The ends lost 0 bases at V and 5 bases at J; junction bases unmatched: 6. The CDR3 is 16 amino acids. Germline lookup yields CDR1 SGHRS and CDR2 YFSETQ. The CDR3 DNA reads as TGCGCCAGCAGCTTGGTCGGGACAGGTCCTACCGGGGAGCTGTTTTTT. Translating it yields CASSLVGTGPTGELFF.

There are many counts of this clonotype. The V and J genes are TRBV29-1 and TRBJ2-7; 8 bases are a match to TRBD1. Germline V CDR1 and CDR2: SQVTM, ANQGSEA. V shed 6 bases and J 2 bases; nucleotides not matched to a gene: 6. This CDR3 is 13 amino acids long. CDR3 region: CSVCDRGAYEQYF. The CDR3 bases are TGCAGCGTCTGCGACAGGGGCGCCTACGAGCAGTACTTC.

In this sample, this clonotype turned up many times. V is TRBV29-1 and J is TRBJ2-2, with D perhaps being TRBD1 or TRBD2 (5 bases each). V was clipped by 4 bases and J by 5 bases, with 8 bases between them. The CDR3 extends over 12 amino acids. CDR1 is SQVTM and CDR2 is ANQGSEA in the germline V gene. The CDR3 DNA is TGCAGCGTTGTATGGGGGACCGGGGAGCTGTTTTTT. This encodes CSVVWGTGELFF.

This clonotype was observed at least ten times. The chain couples TRBV20-1 to TRBJ1-5, with unresolved D. In germline, CDR1 is DFQATT, CDR2 SNEGSKA (reference sequence). The V gene lost 0 bases and the J gene lost 7 bases, with 16 bases spanning the gap. This CDR3 comprises 15 residues. This CDR3 reads CSAREAGVRDQPQHF. Here the CDR3 DNA reads TGCAGTGCTAGAGAAGCAGGCGTCCGCGACCAGCCCCAGCATTTT.

The chain is built from TRBV7-2 and TRBJ2-7, with TRBD2 identical over 14 bases. Germline CDR1 reads SGHTA; CDR2 reads FQGNSA. The CDR3 consists of 15 residues. The V gene end was trimmed by 5 bases and the J gene end by 7 bases; junction bases not matched to a gene: 7. The CDR3 reads CASSTGTSGSWEQYF. The DNA of the CDR3 is TGTGCCAGCAGCACCGGGACTAGCGGGAGTTGGGAGCAGTACTTC.

This clonotype was seen ten or more times. This chain joins TRBV5-5 and TRBJ2-2, with D perhaps TRBD1 or TRBD2 (5 bases each). Trimming left V 4 bases short and J 6 bases short, with 16 bases between. Germline V gene sequence: CDR1 SGHKS, CDR2 YYEKEE (reference sequence). CDR3 length: 15 residues. CDR3 sequence: CASSHQGVRSGELFF. Written as DNA, the CDR3 is TGTGCCAGCAGCCACCAGGGAGTGAGGTCCGGGGAGCTGTTTTTT.

This clonotype has ten or more counts. The chain carries TRBV5-1 and TRBJ1-1; D gene ambiguous. CDR3 length equals 13 residues. Germline values: CDR1 SGHRS, CDR2 YFSETQ. V was cut by 4 bases and J by 4 bases, with 11 bases left in between. DNA of the CDR3: TGCGCCAGCAGCGTGGACGGCTTCACTGAAGCTTTCTTT. Translated, it gives CASSVDGFTEAFF.

This chain connects TRBV24-1 to TRBJ2-7, with TRBD1 matching over 8 bases. The V gene's germline CDR1 is KGHDR and CDR2 SFDVKD. J lost 6 bases, V lost 4 bases, and 7 bases had no gene match. This CDR3 has 14 residues. The CDR3 loop is CATSEDRATGEQYF. The CDR3, as DNA: TGTGCCACCAGTGAGGACAGGGCGACGGGCGAGCAGTACTTC.

This clonotype was seen a single time. This could be a read error, since a much larger clone is one nucleotide away. The chain uses TRBV20-1 and TRBJ1-1; D gene unclear. Germline V lookup: CDR1 DFQATT, CDR2 SNEGSKA (reference sequence). Trimming cost V 5 bases and J 3 bases, with 16 bases left between them. This CDR3 has 14 residues. CDR3 sequence reads: CSAFRPLVDTEAFF. CDR3 DNA: TGCAGTGCTTTCCGACCGCTTGTGGACACTGAAGCTTTCTTT.

This clonotype was detected many times. This chain links TRBV4-3 with TRBJ2-3; D unresolved. CDR3 length: 16 residues. Germline V lookup: CDR1 LGHNA, CDR2 YSLEER. V dropped 2 bases and J dropped 0 bases, with 12 bases sitting between them. CDR3 bases: TGCGCCAGCAGCCAATCCTGGCCCCCAAGCACAGATACGCAGTATTTT. It is translated as CASSQSWPPSTDTQYF.

The chain uses TRBV20-1 and TRBJ2-7, with D maybe TRBD1 (6 bases). CDR1 and CDR2 from the germline V gene are DFQATT and SNEGSKA (reference sequence). This CDR3 is 12 amino acids long. The germline V and J ends were trimmed by 6 bases and 0 bases, with 9 bases remaining between them. Written as DNA, the CDR3 is TGCAGTGCCGACAGGAGCTCCTACGAGCAGTACTTC. Translated, it gives CSADRSSYEQYF.

This clonotype has a count of ten or more. The CDR3 region has the DNA TGCAGTGCTAGCGAACTAGTCAAAGGGGGCCACGAGCAGTACTTC. The encoded protein is CSASELVKGGHEQYF. The V call is TRBV20-1, the J call TRBJ2-7; 7 nucleotides match TRBD1. J lost 5 bases, V lost 3 bases, and 13 bases had no gene match. CDR1 is DFQATT and CDR2 is SNEGSKA in the germline V gene (reference sequence). CDR3 size: 15 residues.

This clonotype was seen once. Just one base apart from a much larger clone, this may be a read error. The chain recombines TRBV24-1 with TRBJ2-2; 13 nucleotides agree with TRBD2. Germline V lookup: CDR1 KGHDR, CDR2 SFDVKD. CDR3 size: 17 residues. The CDR3 loop reads CSTSDPTSGGVTGELFF. As DNA, the CDR3 is TGTTCCACCAGTGACCCAACTAGCGGGGGGGTCACCGGGGAGCTGTTTTTT.

This chain links TRBV9 with TRBJ2-2; no definite D call. This CDR3 has 14 residues. Germline CDR1 and CDR2: SGDLS and YYNGEE. Trimming removed 4 bases from V and 4 bases from J, with 11 bases in between. The CDR3 DNA sequence: TGTGCCAGCAGCCCTCTGGGTACCACCGGGGAGCTGTTTTTT. It yields the protein CASSPLGTTGELFF.

This clonotype has at least ten counts. This rearrangement joins TRBV5-1 to TRBJ1-1; perhaps TRBD1 as D (6 bases). V was clipped by 4 bases and J by 4 bases, with 17 bases between them. Germline V gene sequence: CDR1 SGHRS, CDR2 YFSETQ. CDR3 size: 15 residues. CDR3 bases: TGCGCCAGCAGCCCGGGCGGGGGGCGCGCCACTGAAGCTTTCTTT. As protein: CASSPGGGRATEAFF.

This clonotype has at least ten counts. This chain joins TRBV12-3 or TRBV12-4 and TRBJ2-7; D is uncertain. Trimming took off 2 bases at V and 3 bases at J, with 8 bases between the two ends. There are 13 residues in the CDR3. CDR3 residues: CASSLRSDYEQYF. DNA of the CDR3: TGTGCCAGCAGTTTAAGATCCGACTACGAGCAGTACTTC.

This clonotype was counted ten times or more. The chain combines TRBV27 with TRBJ1-4; D is perhaps TRBD1 (5 bases). V shed 5 bases and J shed 3 bases, with 10 bases lying between them. The germline CDR1 and CDR2 sequences are MNHEY and SMNVEV (reference sequence). This CDR3 is 14 amino acids long. CDR3 region: CASSPWGANEKLFF. The CDR3 DNA reads TGTGCCAGCAGTCCCTGGGGGGCTAATGAAAAACTGTTTTTT.

The rearrangement uses TRBV7-3 and TRBJ2-7; possibly TRBD2 for D (5 bases). The CDR3 is 14 amino acids. CDR1 and CDR2 (germline): SGHTA, FQGTGA. V lost 5 bases and J lost 3, with 14 bases in between. CDR3 bases: TGTGCCAGCAGCCGGGAAAGGTACGGCTACGAGCAGTACTTC. This translates into CASSRERYGYEQYF.

The sample holds many counts of this clonotype. The V call is TRBV5-1, the J call TRBJ1-2, with D perhaps TRBD1 (5 bases). Trimming took off 4 bases at V and 4 bases at J, with 17 bases between the two ends. The CDR3 covers 15 residues. Germline V CDR1 and CDR2: SGHRS, YFSETQ. CDR3 sequence (DNA): TGCGCCAGCAGCCCGCTGGGGGAAGTAATCTATGGCTACACCTTC. Protein sequence: CASSPLGEVIYGYTF.

As for this clonotype: An end of the junction differs from the germline gene, which may be a read error. The chain has TRBV15 and TRBJ2-1; 10 bases match TRBD2. This CDR3 region has 15 residues. Germline lookup yields CDR1 LNHNV and CDR2 YYDKDF (reference sequence). CDR3 bases: TGTGCCACCAGCAGCAGGACTAGCGGAATTTCTGAGCAGTCCTTC. Its protein is CATSSRTSGISEQSF.

This chain uses TRBV20-1 with TRBJ2-3, with 9 bases that match TRBD1. Germline-derived CDR1 and CDR2 are DFQATT and SNEGSKA (reference sequence). J lost 9 bases, V lost 6 bases, and 7 bases had no gene match. CDR3 size: 12 residues. The chain's CDR3 is CSARGTGHTQYF. Written as DNA, the CDR3 is TGCAGTGCCCGCGGGACAGGGCACACGCAGTATTTT.

A few counts support this clonotype. The J gene is TRBJ2-7, the V gene TRBV29-1, with D unresolved. Germline V CDR1 and CDR2: SQVTM, ANQGSEA. Trimming took 3 bases from V and 5 from J, leaving 11 bases between them. This CDR3 has 12 amino acids. CDR3 in DNA: TGCAGCGTTGATACGTTCGCAGACGAGCAGTACTTC. Translation: CSVDTFADEQYF.

This clonotype came up many times. The chain uses TRBV20-1 and TRBJ2-3, with 8 bases that match TRBD2. The V gene's germline CDR1 is DFQATT and CDR2 SNEGSKA (reference sequence). The CDR3 has 16 residues. Trimming cost V 5 bases and J 2 bases; bases outside gene matches: 12. The CDR3, as DNA: TGCAGTGCTCTAGGGCGCAGCGGGAGAATCACAGATACGCAGTATTTT. Its protein product is CSALGRSGRITDTQYF.

This clonotype has a count of ten or more. The chain recombines TRBV20-1 with TRBJ2-1; TRBD2 aligns across 10 bases. The CDR3 consists of 16 residues. The germline V gene encodes CDR1 DFQATT and CDR2 SNEGSKA (reference sequence). Losses at the gene ends were 3 bases for V and 1 base for J; bases not matched to a gene: 6. The CDR3 loop is CSASSPSGGSYNEQFF. CDR3 DNA: TGCAGTGCTAGCTCGCCTAGCGGGGGTTCCTACAATGAGCAGTTCTTC.

The CDR3 spells CASSAIPVGGATNEKLFF. The CDR3 DNA is TGTGCCAGCAGCGCCATCCCGGTCGGGGGGGCAACTAATGAAAAACTGTTTTTT. The V call is TRBV7-6, the J call TRBJ1-4, with a possible D match to TRBD1 (5 bases). The CDR3 runs to 18 residues. The germline gives CDR1 SGHVS, CDR2 FNYEAQ. V gave up 5 bases and J gave up 0 bases, with 19 bases separating them.

The CDR3 nucleotides read TGTGCCAGCGGCCACACGAACAATGAGCAGTTCTTC. Translating gives CASGHTNNEQFF. The chain carries TRBV12-3 or TRBV12-4 and TRBJ2-1; D is ambiguous. The CDR3 is made up of 12 amino acids. The V end was cut by 8 bases, the J end by 5 bases, with 10 bases between.

This clonotype was seen ten or more times. CDR3: CSVEMGQDTDTQYF. The CDR3 coding sequence is TGCAGCGTTGAAATGGGACAAGACACAGATACGCAGTATTTT. The rearrangement links TRBV29-1 to TRBJ2-3, with D possibly TRBD1 on 6 matching bases. Germline assignment: CDR1 SQVTM and CDR2 ANQGSEA. This CDR3 has 14 residues. Trimming took 2 bases from V and 2 from J, leaving 11 bases between them.

The sample holds many counts of this clonotype. The chain has TRBV28 and TRBJ1-3; TRBD1 might be the D (6 bases). CDR1 and CDR2 (germline): MDHEN, SYDVKM. The CDR3 contains 13 residues. V gave up 7 bases and J gave up 2 bases, with 9 bases separating them. The CDR3 reads CASMGGPGNTIYF. The DNA of the CDR3 is TGTGCCAGCATGGGGGGCCCTGGAAACACCATATATTTT. Full variable domain (rest looked up from reference TRBV28 and TRBJ1-3): DVKVTQSSRYLVKRTGEKVFLECVQDMDHENMFWYRQDPGLGLRLIYFSYDVKMKEKGDIPEGYSVSREKKERFSLILESASTNQTSMYLCASMGGPGNTIYFGEGSWLTVV.

The chain combines TRBV5-6 with TRBJ2-5; D is perhaps TRBD2 (5 bases). The CDR3 sequence is 13 residues long. Per germline, CDR1 SGHDT and CDR2 YYEEEE. With 3 bases removed from V and 3 bases from J, the gap between germline ends came to 9 bases. The CDR3 is CASSSTGKETQYF. The CDR3 DNA is TGTGCCAGCAGCTCAACGGGAAAAGAGACCCAGTACTTC.

The table lists this clonotype with many counts. This chain connects TRBV10-3 to TRBJ2-2; no clear D. CDR3 length: 16 residues. V lost 4 bases and J 0 bases, leaving 12 bases between the germline ends. Germline V gives CDR1 ENHRY, CDR2 SYGVKD. Written as DNA, the CDR3 is TGTGCCATCAGTGGCCAGGCCCGCTCGAACACCGGGGAGCTGTTTTTT. It specifies CAISGQARSNTGELFF.